Here is one T cell receptor beta chain with its context. This clonotype occurred a few times. Its specific antigen is unknown. Within one base of it there is no much larger clone, and no base qualities were kept. Library prep was done by 5' RACE. Sequencing relied on an Illumina HiSeq 2500. A second PCR of roughly 6 to 11 cycles was performed with a sample-barcoded 5' primer and a J-beta primer mix. A unique molecular identifier was introduced onto each TCR beta cDNA molecule by a template-switch 5' adaptor carrying 12 random nucleotides. Each sample yielded at least 2.5 million CDR3-containing paired-end reads. First-strand cDNA synthesis was performed from all RNA using the Mint cDNA synthesis kit, with priming by a TRBC-specific oligonucleotide. Following uracil-DNA glycosylase treatment, all cDNA underwent a first 18-cycle PCR with the universal primers M1SS and BC2_uni_R. In the original analysis: Each sample was normalized by randomly selecting 1 million high-quality reads, each carrying a distinct molecular identifier. Reads with shared molecular identifiers were discarded instead of being binned into consensus sequences. MiTCR, set to a Q25 quality threshold and the strictest error-elimination algorithm, was used for CDR3 identification, clonotype clustering and error correction. A nonparametric unseen species model with Euler transformation was used to estimate a lower bound on total TCR beta diversity. Through fastp at Q25 and MiXCR, TCRdb rebuilt clones from the public reads, retaining in-frame beta chains. Here each entry gathers all rows of one CDR3 protein and keeps the most common genes and DNA. TCRdb's processing, not the study's, gives the V and J calls here. This sample has about 1.8 million distinct CDR3 sequences in its table, and around half of those were observed once. The ten largest account for over 2% of the sample.

The 39 donors, aged roughly 6 to 95 years, were systemically healthy Caucasian individuals from Russia. Each donor gave 8 to 10 milliliters of peripheral blood, drawn into EDTA-treated Vacutainer tubes. Ficoll-Paque density-gradient centrifugation was used to isolate PBMCs, with at least 6 million per sample. Total RNA was extracted from PBMCs with Trizol reagent, with at least 5 micrograms obtained per sample. For every donor, flow cytometry on a PBMC aliquot measured the percentage of naive CD45RAhigh/CD27high T cells. Trimming at the junction amounts to 7 bases on V and 5 bases on J, and the germline ends lie 11 bases apart. Counted from cysteine to phenylalanine, this CDR3 has 12 amino acids. CDR3 DNA only is kept here, 36 bases in frame from base 1. These data originate in a study of blood T cells in healthy people across ages (dated by TCRdb to between 2014 and 2017). Study-wide context: Template switching captured roughly one uniquely barcoded TCR beta cDNA molecule per two T cells in model experiments. The donors were split into four age groups: young (average about 16 years), middle-aged (39), aged (more than 60) and long-lived (about 82). To avoid experimental bias, donors of different ages were distributed randomly across sequencing lanes. The study analyzed two additional independent replicas of 1 million unique cDNA reads from the same blood draw for two donors, one aged 18 to 30 and one aged 80 or older. Using deep sequencing normalized with unique cDNA molecular identifiers, the study measured how TCR beta repertoire diversity changes with age.

Here is what the overall study found, with its caveats: As age increased, observed TCR beta diversity per million T cells dropped in a roughly linear way, and a significant reduction was already evident by age 40. Compared with the aged group, the long-lived group had more naive CD4+ T cells, fewer expanded clones and increased TCR diversity, suggesting age selection. Total diversity estimates from one million sequenced T cells were considered lower bounds and underestimates. Donor CMV infection status was unknown, potentially confounding age-related changes in expanded clonotypes. Since profiling was done on bulk unsorted PBMCs, naive and antigen-experienced compartments could not be conclusively compared. There was a strong correlation between observed TCR beta diversity and the percentage of naive T cells measured by flow cytometry.

The origin of this receptor is a woman between 40 and 50 years old in good health. This chain joins TRBV12-3 or TRBV12-4 to TRBJ2-5; the D region possibly corresponds to TRBD2 (5 bases align). Sequenced material: blood. The nucleotide sequence is TGTGCCAGCAAGGTCCCGGGGGAGACCCAGTACTTC. It is translated as CASKVPGETQYF.